This T cell receptor (beta chain) was sequenced for a study of blood T cell repertoires in COVID-19. Across the whole study: Sites in the United States, Italy and Spain provided acute and convalescent COVID-19 samples. PBMCs, B-cell-depleted T cells, or T cells were the source of the cDNA or gDNA that made up the material.

The V and J ends lost 0 bases and 4 bases, in that order; junction bases with no gene match: 7. Germline-derived CDR1 and CDR2 are SGHRS and YFSETQ. This CDR3 spans 17 amino acids. In the original processing: Nucleated cell number was recorded as an estimate derived from reference gene primer amplification. Method: immunoSEQ multiplex PCR; TCRdb's copy keeps in-frame clones and lacks some. V and J calls and clone size are those listed in that table; D and trimming were worked out from the DNA. The data contain 140,000 or so clones, about 90% of them singletons. The chain carries TRBV5-1 and TRBJ1-6; 7 nucleotides agree with TRBD1. The receptor comes from a man aged 50-60 years who had recovered from COVID-19. What was sequenced was peripheral blood. Here the CDR3 reads CASSLGYRDRYNSPLHF. CDR3 DNA sequence: TGCGCCAGCAGCTTGGGGTACCGGGACAGATATAATTCACCCCTCCACTTT.